This TCR beta chain was retrieved from a study of shared clonotypes between healthy human individuals. General study points: Naive CD4 clonotypes overlapped across a handful of donors at roughly 4.5%.

In regard to this clone: What it recognizes is unknown.

Some 30,000 T cell genomes, or about 190 ng DNA, went into the sorted-subset replicate PCRs. TCRdb keeps only in-frame clones here, not all; method: immunoSEQ multiplex PCR. Counted here are more than 2 million clones, over 85% occurring once; the ten biggest clones make up around 1.7%. The length of the CDR3 is 13 residues. V was pared by 2 bases and J by 2 bases, with 7 bases between. Germline CDR1 and CDR2: SGHDN and FVKESK. Terminally differentiated effector memory CD45RA+ cells were excluded by CCR7 positive selection of CD45RO-negative cells. The rearrangement uses TRBV14 and TRBJ2-7; no firm D call. The receptor's source is a man aged 18 to 29 in good health. Some clones in this sample may be carry-over from other donors' samples. The material sequenced was naive CD8+ T cells from PBMCs. DNA for the CDR3: TGTGCCAGCAGCCAACCCGCGACCTACGAGCAGTACTTC. It translates to CASSQPATYEQYF.